The 12 T cell receptor beta chains given below trace back to one sample, sequenced in a study of early stage breast cancer tumors. This table comes from immunoSEQ multiplex PCR, and its TCRdb copy is limited to in-frame clones, with some not included. This table has about 51,000 clones, more than 70% appearing once. The sample comprised blood. The receptors here all came from a person between 35 and 49 years old with breast cancer.

The chain carries TRBV7-8 and TRBJ1-1, with D unclear. V was shortened by 3 bases and J by 6 bases, with 11 bases between the two germline ends. Germline CDR1 and CDR2: SGHVS and FQNEAQ. The CDR3 spans 13 residues. Written as DNA, the CDR3 is TGTGCCAGCAGCTTTAGGGTTTTAGCTGAAGCTTTCTTT. Translation gives CASSFRVLAEAFF.

The V call is TRBV7-8, the J call TRBJ2-2; D possibly corresponds to TRBD1 (5 bases). CDR3 length: 15 amino acids. V dropped 5 bases and J dropped 6 bases, with 16 bases sitting between them. Germline V gene data show CDR1 as SGHVS and CDR2 as FQNEAQ. DNA of the CDR3: TGTGCCAGCAGCCCTGGTCAGGGTCGGTCCGGGGAGCTGTTTTTT. The encoded protein is CASSPGQGRSGELFF. The full variable domain, completed using reference TRBV7-8 and TRBJ2-2, is GAGVSQSPRYKVAKRGQDVALRCDPISGHVSLFWYQQALGQGPEFLTYFQNEAQLDKSGLPSDRFFAERPEGSVSTLKIQRTQQEDSAVYLCASSPGQGRSGELFFGEGSRLTVL.

The chain recombines TRBV19 with TRBJ1-2, with a possible D match to TRBD1 (6 bases). Germline V gene data show CDR1 as LNHDA and CDR2 as SQIVND (reference sequence). V was clipped by 6 bases and J by 5 bases, with 10 bases between them. The CDR3 runs to 12 residues. The CDR3 DNA is TGTGCCAGTAGGGGCAGGGGATATGGCTACACCTTC. It is translated as CASRGRGYGYTF.

The CDR3 DNA sequence: TGTGCCAGCAGCTTCAGTAGCGGGAGTCGGTTCATTGAGCAGTTCTTC. Its translation is CASSFSSGSRFIEQFF. V and J are TRBV11-2 and TRBJ2-1; TRBD2 matches at 9 bases. Germline values: CDR1 SGHAT, CDR2 FQNNGV. The CDR3 consists of 16 residues. V gave up 3 bases and J gave up 9 bases; unmatched junction bases: 12.

The rearrangement links TRBV11-2 to TRBJ1-4; D not resolved. The CDR3 totals 11 residues. V lost 3 bases and J 5 bases, leaving 1 base between the germline ends. Germline assignment: CDR1 SGHAT and CDR2 FQNNGV. CDR3 sequence reads: CASSLNEKLFF. The CDR3 DNA reads as TGTGCCAGCAGCTTGAATGAAAAACTGTTTTTT.

V and J are TRBV7-8 and TRBJ2-5, with TRBD1 as a possible D gene (5 bases). This CDR3 has 14 residues. Germline V gene sequence: CDR1 SGHVS, CDR2 FQNEAQ. The germline V and J ends were trimmed by 1 base and 2 bases, with 8 bases remaining between them. In DNA form, the CDR3 reads TGTGCCAGCAGCTTAGTAAGGGGTCAAGAGACCCAGTACTTC. Its protein is CASSLVRGQETQYF.

The J gene is TRBJ2-3, the V gene TRBV29-1, with D possibly matching TRBD2 (6 bases). Germline CDR1 is SQVTM and CDR2 is ANQGSEA. The V end was cut by 6 bases, the J end by 1 base, with 20 bases between. The CDR3 is made up of 16 amino acids. Here the CDR3 reads CSVPDSPGSRTDTQYF. DNA of the CDR3: TGCAGCGTCCCAGACTCTCCCGGGAGCCGCACAGATACGCAGTATTTT.

The chain links TRBV5-6 to TRBJ1-4, with 9 bases matching TRBD1. J lost 0 bases, V lost 4 bases, and 7 bases had no gene match. CDR3 length equals 17 residues. Germline CDR1 reads SGHDT; CDR2 reads YYEEEE. Here the CDR3 DNA reads TGTGCCAGCAGCCTCACAGGGGGCGACGCAACTAATGAAAAACTGTTTTTT. It yields the protein CASSLTGGDATNEKLFF.

V usage is TRBV9 and J usage is TRBJ2-5, with 7 bases that match TRBD2. CDR1 SGDLS and CDR2 YYNGEE come from the germline V gene. The trim removed 1 base at V and 5 bases at J, leaving 8 bases unmatched. The CDR3 is 15 residues long. This CDR3 is CASSVLEGAGETQYF. The CDR3 bases are TGTGCCAGCAGCGTATTGGAGGGAGCGGGGGAGACCCAGTACTTC. Complete variable domain (other parts from reference TRBV9 and TRBJ2-5): DSGVTQTPKHLITATGQRVTLRCSPRSGDLSVYWYQQSLDQGLQFLIQYYNGEERAKGNILERFSAQQFPDLHSELNLSSLELGDSALYFCASSVLEGAGETQYFGPGTRLLVL.

V is TRBV11-3 and J is TRBJ2-7; no reliable D call. The CDR3 contains 15 residues. The germline CDR1 and CDR2 sequences are SGHNT and YENEEA. V dropped 0 bases and J dropped 0 bases, with 9 bases sitting between them. Written as DNA, the CDR3 is TGTGCCAGCAGCTTAGATCGGCCGTACTCCTACGAGCAGTACTTC. Encoded protein: CASSLDRPYSYEQYF.

The chain couples TRBV5-1 to TRBJ2-3; D is possibly TRBD2 (6 bases). CDR3 length: 14 residues. Germline-derived CDR1 and CDR2 are SGHRS and YFSETQ. Trimming took off 0 bases at V and 2 bases at J, with 7 bases between the two ends. The CDR3 DNA is TGCGCCAGCAGCTTGGGGACTAACACAGATACGCAGTATTTT. Encoded protein: CASSLGTNTDTQYF.

This clone was counted only a few times. This rearrangement joins TRBV6-5 to TRBJ2-7; D gene unclear. CDR3 length: 14 residues. Germline assignment: CDR1 MNHEY and CDR2 SVGAGI. V was shortened by 6 bases and J by 5 bases, with 17 bases between the two germline ends. The CDR3 loop is CASSSGSLIDEQYF. DNA for the CDR3: TGTGCCAGCAGCTCTGGTAGTCTTATCGACGAGCAGTACTTC.